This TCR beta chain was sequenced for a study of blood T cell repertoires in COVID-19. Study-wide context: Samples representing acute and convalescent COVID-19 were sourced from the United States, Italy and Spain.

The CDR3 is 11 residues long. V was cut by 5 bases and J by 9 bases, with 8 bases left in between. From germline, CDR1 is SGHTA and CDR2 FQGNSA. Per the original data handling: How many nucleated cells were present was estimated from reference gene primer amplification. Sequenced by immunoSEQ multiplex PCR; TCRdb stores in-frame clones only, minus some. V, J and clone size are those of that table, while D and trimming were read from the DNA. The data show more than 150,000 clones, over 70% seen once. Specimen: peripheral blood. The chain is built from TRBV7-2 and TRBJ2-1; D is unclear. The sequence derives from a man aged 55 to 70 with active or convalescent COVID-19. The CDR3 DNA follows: TGTGCCAGCAGCACCGACATTGAGCAGTTCTTC. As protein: CASSTDIEQFF.